This T cell receptor beta chain was profiled in a study of identical twins. Notes on the study in general: Within beta out-of-frame sequences, the excess sharing observed between twins was weaker.

This clonotype was detected many times. Its antigen is undetermined. Each CDR3 protein gets one entry after TCRdb re-called the 5' RACE reads with MiXCR. The data hold about 920,000 distinct CDR3 sequences, with over 9% observed a single time. This CDR3 comprises 15 residues. The junction had 9 bases not matched to a gene; V was cut back by 4 bases and J by 2 bases. From germline, CDR1 is SQVTM and CDR2 ANQGSEA. This same sample was also part of a study on yellow fever vaccine responses in identical twins.

This receptor was taken from a woman younger than 35 in good health. The chain is built from TRBV29-1 and TRBJ2-3, with 7 bases aligning to TRBD2. Sequencing was done on a sample of PBMCs. The CDR3 nucleotides are TGCAGCGTTGTAAGGCTAGCGGAGCTCACAGATACGCAGTATTTT. It encodes CSVVRLAELTDTQYF.